This TCR beta chain was obtained from a study of a mutant IDH1 vaccine in newly diagnosed glioma. V shed 4 bases, J shed 4 bases, and the junction held 6 bases outside the gene matches. From germline, CDR1 is MNHEY and CDR2 SVGAGI. The CDR3 spans 15 residues. TCRdb's table, derived via immunoSEQ multiplex PCR, lists solely in-frame clones and lacks some. Here the sample spans tens of thousands of clones, roughly 82% being singletons. Comment on this clone: What it binds is not known.

The time point was: week 47, end of study. Each vaccine dose was 300 ug of mutant IDH1 20-mer peptide, with topical imiquimod. The chain recombines TRBV6-5 with TRBJ2-7; TRBD2 agrees at 11 bases. This receptor was taken from a man aged 18 to 30 with glioma. Some clones in this sample may be carry-over from other donors' samples. This material consisted of PBMCs, taken from a glioma patient whose treatment included an IDH1 peptide vaccine. The CDR3 sequence: CASSFSGRVWYEQYF. The CDR3, as DNA: TGTGCCAGCAGTTTTAGCGGGAGGGTTTGGTACGAGCAGTACTTC.